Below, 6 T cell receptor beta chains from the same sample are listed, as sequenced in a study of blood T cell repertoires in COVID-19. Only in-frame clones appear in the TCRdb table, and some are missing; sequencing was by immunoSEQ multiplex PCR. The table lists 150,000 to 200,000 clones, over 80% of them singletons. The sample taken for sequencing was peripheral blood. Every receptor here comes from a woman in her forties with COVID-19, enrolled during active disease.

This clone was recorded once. The chain's CDR3 is CASSPRGSGGSYNEQFF. The DNA for the CDR3 is TGTGCCAGCAGCCCCCGAGGTAGCGGGGGAAGTTACAATGAGCAGTTCTTC. The gene calls are TRBV7-2 and TRBJ2-1; 9 nucleotides line up with TRBD2. This CDR3 is built from 17 residues. The V segment lost 5 bases and the J segment 4 bases; nucleotides outside the gene matches: 12. From germline, CDR1 is SGHTA and CDR2 FQGNSA.

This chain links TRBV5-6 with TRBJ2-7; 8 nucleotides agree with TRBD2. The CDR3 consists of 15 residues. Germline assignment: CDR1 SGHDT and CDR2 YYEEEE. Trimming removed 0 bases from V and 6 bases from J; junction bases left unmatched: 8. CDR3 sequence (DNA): TGTGCCAGCAGCTTGGCGGGACTAGAAGTCCTCGAGCAGTACTTC. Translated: CASSLAGLEVLEQYF.

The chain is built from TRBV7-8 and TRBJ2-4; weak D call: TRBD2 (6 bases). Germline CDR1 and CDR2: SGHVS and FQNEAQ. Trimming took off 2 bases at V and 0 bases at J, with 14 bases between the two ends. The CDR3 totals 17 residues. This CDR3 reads CASSLIFGSVAKNIQYF. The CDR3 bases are TGTGCCAGCAGCTTAATATTCGGGAGCGTAGCCAAAAACATTCAGTACTTC.

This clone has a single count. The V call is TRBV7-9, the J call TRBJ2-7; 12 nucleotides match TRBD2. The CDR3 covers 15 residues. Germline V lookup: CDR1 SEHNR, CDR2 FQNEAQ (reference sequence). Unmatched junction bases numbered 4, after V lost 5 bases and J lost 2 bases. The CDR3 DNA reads TGTGCCAGCAGCCCTAGCGGGAGGGCCGCCTACGAGCAGTACTTC. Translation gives CASSPSGRAAYEQYF.

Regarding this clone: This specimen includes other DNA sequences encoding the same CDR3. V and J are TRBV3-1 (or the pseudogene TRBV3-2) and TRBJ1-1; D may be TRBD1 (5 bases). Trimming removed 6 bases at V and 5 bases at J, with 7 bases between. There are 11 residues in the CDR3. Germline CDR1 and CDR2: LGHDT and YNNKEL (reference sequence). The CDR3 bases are TGTGCCAGCAGGGGGGGGACTGAAGCTTTCTTT. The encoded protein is CASRGGTEAFF.

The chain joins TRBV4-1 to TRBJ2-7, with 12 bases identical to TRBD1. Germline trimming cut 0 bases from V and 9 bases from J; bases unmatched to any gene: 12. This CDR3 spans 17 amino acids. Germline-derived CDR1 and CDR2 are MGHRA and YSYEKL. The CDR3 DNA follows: TGCGCCAGCAGCCAAGATGGGTTGGGACAGGGGGCGCAGGGGCAGTACTTC. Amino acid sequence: CASSQDGLGQGAQGQYF.